This is a list of T cell receptor beta chains from one sample in a study of T cell repertoires in ileal Crohn's disease. Generated by immunoSEQ multiplex PCR, the TCRdb table keeps only in-frame clones and is missing some. The profile shows approximately 15,000 clones, roughly two thirds of them singletons. Source material: ileal tissue. The receptors shown here come from an adult with Crohn's disease. Each CDR3 is given with its conserved first and last residue. Each record gives: clone size, D gene, V gene, J gene, CDR3 DNA, CDR3 protein. A D gene is named only where the DNA matches it firmly. Clone size is shown for a subset of rows, as once, few, many or a class of expanded clone.

clone size: few; D gene: NA; V gene: TRBV7-8; J gene: TRBJ2-1; CDR3 DNA: TGTGCCAGCACCCCGTTGTGGGGAGACAATGAGCAGTTCTTC; CDR3 protein: CASTPLWGDNEQFF
clone size: once; D gene: NA; V gene: TRBV5-1; J gene: TRBJ2-1; CDR3 DNA: TGCGCCAGCAGCTCTGATAGCGGAACCTACAATGAGCAGTTCTTC; CDR3 protein: CASSSDSGTYNEQFF
clone size: NA; D gene: NA; V gene: TRBV11-3; J gene: TRBJ2-6; CDR3 DNA: TGTGCCAGCAGCTTTCGGGGGTTAGGGGCCAACGTCCTGACTTTC; CDR3 protein: CASSFRGLGANVLTF
clone size: once; D gene: TRBD1; V gene: TRBV18; J gene: TRBJ2-7; CDR3 DNA: TGTGCCAGCTCACCACGGACCGGGACAGGGGTGTACGAGCAGTACTTC; CDR3 protein: CASSPRTGTGVYEQYF
clone size: NA; D gene: NA; V gene: TRBV14; J gene: TRBJ2-2; CDR3 DNA: TGTGCCAGCAGCCAAGTGGAGGGGGCACCCGGGGAGCTGTTTTTT; CDR3 protein: CASSQVEGAPGELFF
clone size: NA; D gene: NA; V gene: TRBV7-9; J gene: TRBJ1-1; CDR3 DNA: TGTGCCAGCAGCTTAGGGCGTATGGGGGCGGGTGTTGAAGCTTTCTTT; CDR3 protein: CASSLGRMGAGVEAFF
clone size: NA; D gene: TRBD1; V gene: TRBV27; J gene: TRBJ2-2; CDR3 DNA: TGTGCCAGCAAAAGACAGGGGGGACCCTCCGGGGAGCTGTTTTTT; CDR3 protein: CASKRQGGPSGELFF
clone size: NA; D gene: NA; V gene: TRBV21-1; J gene: TRBJ1-2; CDR3 DNA: TGTGCCAGCAGCAGAGATGGGGGGAATGGCTACACCTTC; CDR3 protein: CASSRDGGNGYTF
clone size: NA; D gene: NA; V gene: TRBV28; J gene: TRBJ2-7; CDR3 DNA: TGTGCCAGCAGTTCCCCACCGGGCGGGGTTGGTTCTGGCGAGCAGTACTTC; CDR3 protein: CASSSPPGGVGSGEQYF
clone size: once; D gene: NA; V gene: TRBV27; J gene: TRBJ2-7; CDR3 DNA: TGTGCCAGCAGTTTCTCAGGGGCCTCCTATGAGCAGTACTTC; CDR3 protein: CASSFSGASYEQYF
clone size: NA; D gene: NA; V gene: TRBV30; J gene: TRBJ1-1; CDR3 DNA: TGTGCCTGGAGCTCAGAGAACACTGAAGCTTTCTTT; CDR3 protein: CAWSSENTEAFF
clone size: NA; D gene: TRBD1; V gene: TRBV7-2; J gene: TRBJ2-7; CDR3 DNA: TGTGCCAGCAGCCCTAGTTTCGGACAGGGGTACGAGCAGTACTTC; CDR3 protein: CASSPSFGQGYEQYF
clone size: NA; D gene: NA; V gene: TRBV30; J gene: TRBJ2-7; CDR3 DNA: TGTGCCTGGAGTGCTCCAGACTCCTACGAGCAGTACTTC; CDR3 protein: CAWSAPDSYEQYF
clone size: NA; D gene: NA; V gene: TRBV11-2; J gene: TRBJ2-7; CDR3 DNA: TGTGCCAGCAGCTTTTCAGAACGACAAGGTACACACTTC; CDR3 protein: CASSFSERQGTHF
clone size: NA; D gene: NA; V gene: TRBV11-2; J gene: TRBJ2-7; CDR3 DNA: TGTGCCAGCAGCTACGGACAGAGATACTACGAGCAGTACTTC; CDR3 protein: CASSYGQRYYEQYF
clone size: few; D gene: NA; V gene: TRBV15; J gene: TRBJ2-3; CDR3 DNA: TGTGCCACCAGCAGAGTCAGGTCGGATACGCAGTATTTT; CDR3 protein: CATSRVRSDTQYF
clone size: few; D gene: TRBD1; V gene: TRBV5-1; J gene: TRBJ2-3; CDR3 DNA: TGCGCCAGCAGCTGGCTTCTAGGGGGCGGCGAAGATACGCAGTATTTT; CDR3 protein: CASSWLLGGGEDTQYF
clone size: few; D gene: NA; V gene: TRBV11-2; J gene: TRBJ2-2; CDR3 DNA: TGTGCCAGCAGCCCCCGGGCCGGGATCGGGACCGGGGAGCTGTTTTTT; CDR3 protein: CASSPRAGIGTGELFF
clone size: few; D gene: NA; V gene: TRBV7-8; J gene: TRBJ2-3; CDR3 DNA: TGTGCCAGCAGCTTAGGAATTCGGGGGTCGAGCACAGATACGCAGTATTTT; CDR3 protein: CASSLGIRGSSTDTQYF
clone size: NA; D gene: TRBD2; V gene: TRBV5-4; J gene: TRBJ2-7; CDR3 DNA: TGTGCCAGCAGCTACGGGACTAGCGTCTCCTACGAGCAGTACTTC; CDR3 protein: CASSYGTSVSYEQYF
clone size: NA; D gene: TRBD1; V gene: TRBV6-6; J gene: TRBJ1-3; CDR3 DNA: TGTGCCAGCAGTGGGACAGACTCTGGAAACACCATATATTTT; CDR3 protein: CASSGTDSGNTIYF
clone size: NA; D gene: TRBD2; V gene: TRBV13; J gene: TRBJ2-3; CDR3 DNA: TGTGCCAGCAGCCCCCGACTAGCGGGGACGCAGTATTTT; CDR3 protein: CASSPRLAGTQYF
clone size: once; D gene: NA; V gene: TRBV5-4; J gene: TRBJ1-3; CDR3 DNA: TGTGCCAGCACCAACGGCGGCGGCTCTGGAAACACCATATATTTT; CDR3 protein: CASTNGGGSGNTIYF
clone size: NA; D gene: NA; V gene: TRBV28; J gene: TRBJ2-2; CDR3 DNA: TGTGCCAGCAGTTTAGCGGGGGCTAACACCGGGGAGCTGTTTTTT; CDR3 protein: CASSLAGANTGELFF
clone size: NA; D gene: TRBD2; V gene: TRBV30; J gene: TRBJ2-1; CDR3 DNA: TGTGCCTGGAGTGTACGAGCGGGGGGACGCCTCTTCTTC; CDR3 protein: CAWSVRAGGRLFF
clone size: NA; D gene: TRBD1; V gene: TRBV2; J gene: TRBJ1-6; CDR3 DNA: TGTGCCAGCAGGGGGGACAGGGATAGGTCACCCCTCCACTTT; CDR3 protein: CASRGDRDRSPLHF
clone size: NA; D gene: NA; V gene: TRBV5-1; J gene: TRBJ1-2; CDR3 DNA: TGCGCCAGCCGACATCAGGGAGGCGGCTACACCTTC; CDR3 protein: CASRHQGGGYTF
clone size: NA; D gene: NA; V gene: TRBV28; J gene: TRBJ1-2; CDR3 DNA: TGTGCCAGCAGTTTTCTCAGGTACTATGGCTACACCTTC; CDR3 protein: CASSFLRYYGYTF
clone size: NA; D gene: NA; V gene: TRBV5-1; J gene: TRBJ1-6; CDR3 DNA: TGCGCCAGCAGCTTGAAGGACAGACCTAATTCACCCCTCCACTTT; CDR3 protein: CASSLKDRPNSPLHF
clone size: NA; D gene: TRBD2; V gene: TRBV4-2; J gene: TRBJ2-1; CDR3 DNA: TGTGCCAGCAGCCAAGCGGCAGGAGCGGGAATCAATGAGCAGTTCTTC; CDR3 protein: CASSQAAGAGINEQFF
clone size: NA; D gene: TRBD2; V gene: TRBV18; J gene: TRBJ2-2; CDR3 DNA: TGTGCCAGCTCACCCCGTACGGGGGGCACCGGGGAGCTGTTTTTT; CDR3 protein: CASSPRTGGTGELFF
clone size: NA; D gene: TRBD1; V gene: TRBV7-2; J gene: TRBJ1-1; CDR3 DNA: TGTGCCAGCAGCCCGGACAGGTTAAACACTGAAGCTTTCTTT; CDR3 protein: CASSPDRLNTEAFF
clone size: NA; D gene: NA; V gene: TRBV18; J gene: TRBJ2-1; CDR3 DNA: TGTGCCAGCTCACCACTTTCCAGGTACAATGAGCAGTTCTTC; CDR3 protein: CASSPLSRYNEQFF
clone size: NA; D gene: TRBD2; V gene: TRBV6-1; J gene: TRBJ2-3; CDR3 DNA: TGTGCCAGCAGTGCCCGAGGACTAGCGGGGGGTGTAGATACGCAGTATTTT; CDR3 protein: CASSARGLAGGVDTQYF
clone size: NA; D gene: TRBD1; V gene: TRBV30; J gene: TRBJ2-7; CDR3 DNA: TGTGCCTGGAGACGACAGGGGAAGCGGGACGAGCAGTACTTC; CDR3 protein: CAWRRQGKRDEQYF
clone size: NA; D gene: NA; V gene: TRBV6-5; J gene: TRBJ1-2; CDR3 DNA: TGTGCCAGCAGTGCAGGCTATGGCTACACCTTC; CDR3 protein: CASSAGYGYTF
clone size: NA; D gene: TRBD2; V gene: TRBV28; J gene: TRBJ2-3; CDR3 DNA: TGTGCCAGCAGTTTGGGTAGCGGGGGGGCCTTAGGTGTTGGTACGCAGTATTTT; CDR3 protein: CASSLGSGGALGVGTQYF
clone size: NA; D gene: NA; V gene: TRBV5-1; J gene: TRBJ2-7; CDR3 DNA: TGCGCCAGCAGCCCGGTGCGGGTCCCTTCCTACGAGCAGTACTTC; CDR3 protein: CASSPVRVPSYEQYF
clone size: NA; D gene: NA; V gene: TRBV6-5; J gene: TRBJ1-6; CDR3 DNA: TGTGCCAGCAGTTACGGGACAAACTCCTATAATTCACCCCTCCACTTT; CDR3 protein: CASSYGTNSYNSPLHF
clone size: NA; D gene: NA; V gene: TRBV28; J gene: TRBJ2-2; CDR3 DNA: TGTGCCAGCAGTTTAGCAGGGGCGAACACCGGGGAGCTGTTTTTT; CDR3 protein: CASSLAGANTGELFF
clone size: NA; D gene: NA; V gene: TRBV30; J gene: TRBJ1-1; CDR3 DNA: TGTGCCTGGAGTGTAGAGATGAACACTGAAGCTTTCTTT; CDR3 protein: CAWSVEMNTEAFF
clone size: NA; D gene: NA; V gene: TRBV6-6; J gene: TRBJ2-4; CDR3 DNA: TGTGCCAGCAGCTATGGGGGGTCAGGAAACATTCAGTACTTC; CDR3 protein: CASSYGGSGNIQYF